The clone carrying this T cell receptor (beta chain) showed up just a few times. The record originates from a study of identical twins. All of the donors were Caucasians in good health. CDR1 is SGHVS, CDR2 FNYEAQ, per germline. The CDR3 is 13 amino acids. Trimming cost V 4 bases and J 14 bases; bases outside gene matches: 11. MiXCR, run by TCRdb on the 5' RACE reads, gives a single entry per CDR3 protein. The sample shows 500,000 or so distinct CDR3 sequences, 13% to 15% of them seen only once. This same sample was also part of a study on yellow fever vaccine responses in identical twins.

Specimen: CD4+ T cells sorted from blood. The receptor's source is a woman between 18 and 29 years old in good health. The V and J genes are TRBV7-6 and TRBJ2-1; 7 bases are a match to TRBD2. CDR3 loop: CASSSPGSGEKFF. The CDR3 DNA reads as TGTGCCAGCAGCTCCCCGGGGAGCGGGGAAAAGTTCTTC.